A selection of T cell receptor beta chains follows, all from one sample in a study of graft-versus-host responses after intestinal transplantation. Assay: immunoSEQ multiplex PCR; the TCRdb copy retains only in-frame clones and omits some. The table has tens of thousands of clones, under 95% seen once. Sequenced here: PBMCs, sampled approximately four months after intestinal transplantation. These receptors were taken from a human patient who received an intestinal transplant, so some T cells may come from the graft donor. Both conserved end residues are trimmed from each CDR3. Each record gives: CDR3 protein, V gene.

CDR3 protein: ASSLGLAGVNEQF; V gene: TRBV5-4
CDR3 protein: ASSIELAGAIQY; V gene: TRBV19
CDR3 protein: ASRDVGFNEKLF; V gene: TRBV2
CDR3 protein: ASSTGRGTPRDEQF; V gene: TRBV19
CDR3 protein: ASSPGRANYGYT; V gene: TRBV5-1
CDR3 protein: ASSQEPSREGYEQY; V gene: TRBV4-2
CDR3 protein: ASSYNAETQY; V gene: TRBV5-5
CDR3 protein: ASSLGRHRSSYEQY; V gene: TRBV27
CDR3 protein: ASYTHRASMNTEAF; V gene: TRBV28
CDR3 protein: ASSLALGTDYYGYT; V gene: TRBV7-9
CDR3 protein: ASSVHRDLNTEAF; V gene: TRBV6-1
CDR3 protein: ASSLFSLNEQF; V gene: TRBV5-6
CDR3 protein: ASSYKGNSDETQY; V gene: TRBV6-5
CDR3 protein: ASSQEGTGRAGELF; V gene: TRBV4-2